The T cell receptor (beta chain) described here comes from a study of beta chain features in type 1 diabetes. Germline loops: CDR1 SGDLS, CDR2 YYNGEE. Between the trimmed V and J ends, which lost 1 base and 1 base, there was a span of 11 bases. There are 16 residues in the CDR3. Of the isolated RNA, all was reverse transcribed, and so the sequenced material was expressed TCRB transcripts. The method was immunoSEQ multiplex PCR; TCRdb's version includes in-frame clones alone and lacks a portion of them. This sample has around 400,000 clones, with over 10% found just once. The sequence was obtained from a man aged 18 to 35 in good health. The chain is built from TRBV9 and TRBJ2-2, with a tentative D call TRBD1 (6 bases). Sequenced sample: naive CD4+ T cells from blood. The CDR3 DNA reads TGTGCCAGCAGCGTAAAAGGACAGTGGAACACCGGGGAGCTGTTTTTT. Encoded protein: CASSVKGQWNTGELFF.